The source of this T cell receptor (beta chain) is a study of cytomegalovirus exposure and HLA in healthy donors. Study conclusions and caveats: Judged likely to be a sequencing artifact was a cluster of highly shared sequence variants. Later analysis associated a missense DCLRE1C variant with TCR beta V- and J-gene trimming.

The germline V gene encodes CDR1 SGDLS and CDR2 YYNGEE. V lost 4 bases and J lost 3, with 11 bases in between. This CDR3 region has 13 residues. A word on this clone: Its target is not known.

Vbeta (60) and Jbeta (13) primers were used in the PCR. TCRdb's copy holds only in-frame clones and misses some; the assay was immunoSEQ multiplex PCR. The sample consists of approximately 200,000 clones, over 65% of them appearing once. This clonotype was sampled from a human donor in good health. The sample consisted of PBMCs. This chain connects TRBV9 to TRBJ2-7; D unresolved. CDR3 region: CASSPDSLYEQYF. In nucleotides, the CDR3 is TGTGCCAGCAGCCCAGACTCGCTCTACGAGCAGTACTTC.